The entry below gives a single T cell receptor (beta chain) sequence along with its context. This specimen comes from a study of blood T cells in healthy people across ages. Primed by a sample-barcoded 5' primer and a J-beta primer mix, a second PCR proceeded for 7 to 11 cycles. TCRdb re-derived calls from the 5' RACE reads in MiXCR, one entry per CDR3 protein. In the table there are 1.5 million to 2 million distinct CDR3 sequences, roughly 27% of which are singletons. J gave up 5 bases and V 0 bases, and 10 bases lay outside the gene matches. The CDR3 has 17 residues. Per germline, CDR1 KGHDR and CDR2 SFDVKD.

The chain couples TRBV24-1 to TRBJ2-3; 7 nucleotides line up with TRBD1. The receptor comes from a woman aged 25 to 45 in good health. Sequenced sample: blood. This chain's CDR3 is CATSDLRGSGGIDTQYF. Here the CDR3 DNA reads TGTGCCACCAGTGATTTGAGAGGGTCAGGGGGAATAGATACGCAGTATTTT.